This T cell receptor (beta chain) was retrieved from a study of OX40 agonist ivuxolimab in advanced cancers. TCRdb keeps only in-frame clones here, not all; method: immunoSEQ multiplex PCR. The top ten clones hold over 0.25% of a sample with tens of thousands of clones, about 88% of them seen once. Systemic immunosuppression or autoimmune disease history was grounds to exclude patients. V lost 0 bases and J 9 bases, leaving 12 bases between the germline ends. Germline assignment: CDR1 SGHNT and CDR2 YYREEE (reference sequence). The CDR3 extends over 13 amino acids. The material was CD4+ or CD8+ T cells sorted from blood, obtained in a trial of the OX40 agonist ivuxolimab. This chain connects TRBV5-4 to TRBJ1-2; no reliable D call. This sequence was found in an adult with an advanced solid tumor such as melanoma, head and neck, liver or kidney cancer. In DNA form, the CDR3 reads TGTGCCAGCAGCTTGGTACAGTTCGGCCGCTACACCTTC. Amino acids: CASSLVQFGRYTF.